The 5 T cell receptor beta chains below all came from one sample that was sequenced in a study of cytomegalovirus exposure and HLA in healthy donors. The PCR was carried out with 60 Vbeta primers and 13 Jbeta primers. Method: immunoSEQ multiplex PCR; TCRdb's copy keeps in-frame clones and lacks some. Here the sample spans over 120,000 clones, approximately 84% being singletons. Material: PBMCs. The receptors derive from a woman aged 60-75 years in good health and CMV-seropositive.

V and J are TRBV29-1 and TRBJ2-7; 9 bases align to TRBD2. This CDR3 spans 14 amino acids. Germline assignment: CDR1 SQVTM and CDR2 ANQGSEA. The ends lost 1 base at V and 2 bases at J; junction bases unmatched: 3. Written as DNA, the CDR3 is TGCAGCGTTGAAGGCCTAGCGGGGACCTACGAGCAGTACTTC. Amino acids: CSVEGLAGTYEQYF.

V and J are TRBV7-2 and TRBJ1-4; no firm D call. This CDR3 spans 16 amino acids. Germline CDR1 reads SGHTA; CDR2 reads FQGNSA. V was trimmed by 3 bases and J by 7 bases, leaving 18 bases between them. The DNA for the CDR3 is TGTGCCAGCAGCTTCGACGGAGGCAGCTCGGGTGAAAAACTGTTTTTT. Encoded protein: CASSFDGGSSGEKLFF.

This sequence joins TRBV19 and TRBJ2-6, with a possible D match to TRBD2 (6 bases). The CDR3 length is 13 residues. Trimming removed 9 bases from V and 4 bases from J, with 10 bases in between. CDR1 is LNHDA, CDR2 SQIVND, per germline (reference sequence). CDR3 amino acids: CASGSSGANVLTF. Here the CDR3 DNA reads TGTGCCAGCGGGAGTTCGGGGGCCAACGTCCTGACTTTC.

The chain combines TRBV15 with TRBJ2-7; 9 bases are a match to TRBD1. The CDR3 length is 15 residues. With 3 bases clipped from V and 2 bases from J, the junction kept 5 bases outside the gene matches. Germline assignment: CDR1 LNHNV and CDR2 YYDKDF (reference sequence). The CDR3 sequence is CATSSGQGSTYEQYF. The CDR3 DNA reads as TGTGCCACCAGCAGTGGACAGGGGTCAACCTACGAGCAGTACTTC. The whole variable domain, remainder taken from reference TRBV15 and TRBJ2-7, is DAMVIQNPRYQVTQFGKPVTLSCSQTLNHNVMYWYQQKSSQAPKLLFHYYDKDFNNEADTPDNFQSRRPNTSFCFLDIRSPGLGDTAMYLCATSSGQGSTYEQYFGPGTRLTVT.

The rearrangement links TRBV27 to TRBJ2-7; no clear D. The CDR3 is made up of 13 amino acids. Germline CDR1 and CDR2: MNHEY and SMNVEV (reference sequence). Trimming shortened V by 5 bases and J by 2 bases, and 10 bases separated the two germline ends. This CDR3 reads CASSHRHTYEQYF. Written as DNA, the CDR3 is TGTGCCAGCAGTCACCGACACACCTACGAGCAGTACTTC.